This T cell receptor (beta chain) was captured in a study of cytomegalovirus exposure and HLA in healthy donors. Study-level results: Clusters of TCRs from the first cohort tended to co-occur in the roughly 120 validation repertoires (as a later analysis found). In vitro checks showed that a few CMV-associated chains really do target CMV antigens.

The V and J ends lost 4 bases and 0 bases respectively, with 13 bases between them. This CDR3 has 15 residues. From germline, CDR1 is MNHEY and CDR2 SVGAGI. As for this clone: Its specificity is unknown.

The assay was immunoSEQ multiplex PCR, and TCRdb's table has in-frame clones only and misses some. The table records 57,000 or so clones, 90% to 95% of them present only once. The V call is TRBV6-5, the J call TRBJ2-7; D perhaps matches TRBD1 (5 bases). The clonotype comes from a young man in good health and CMV-seronegative. The sequenced sample consisted of PBMCs. The CDR3 nucleotides read TGTGCCAGCAGTTCACAGGCTTCCGGCTCCTACGAGCAGTACTTC. Translating it yields CASSSQASGSYEQYF.